This T cell receptor (beta chain) appears in the sequencing data of a study of T cell repertoires in aging, cancer and after chemotherapy. The V gene's germline CDR1 is PRHDT and CDR2 FYEKMQ (reference sequence). J was trimmed by 4 bases and V by 4 bases; bases with no gene match: 3. The CDR3 has 14 amino acids. TCR beta rearrangements were amplified from peripheral blood genomic DNA. General study results and limits: Rebound thymic output was suggested by rising median generation probability during chemotherapy in each cancer cohort. The repertoire data cannot show anything about immunological memory following chemotherapy.

A remark on this clonotype: Antigen specificity is unknown.

Rearranged V-D-J TRB sequences were amplified with a mixed TRB-A/B primer pool. TCRdb re-derived calls from the multiplex PCR reads in MiXCR, one entry per CDR3 protein. The sample holds about 8,600 distinct CDR3 sequences, roughly 25% seen once. The clonotype originates from a human donor with a blood cancer. The material sequenced was blood. This sequence joins TRBV13 and TRBJ2-1, with 8 bases identical to TRBD2. The CDR3 region has the DNA TGTGCCAGCAGCTCGGGACTAGGTTACAATGAGCAGTTCTTC. It translates to CASSSGLGYNEQFF. Full variable domain (missing parts from reference TRBV13 and TRBJ2-1): AAGVIQSPRHLIKEKRETATLKCYPIPRHDTVYWYQQGPGQDPQFLISFYEKMQSDKGSIPDRFSAQQFSDYHSELNMSSLELGDSALYFCASSSGLGYNEQFFGPGTRLTVL.